These 7 T cell receptor beta chains came from one sample sequenced in a study of T cells in Graves' hyperthyroidism and ophthalmopathy. There were TCR beta CDR3 regions amplified from RNA transcripts. TCR CDR3 regions were first amplified by RT-PCR with HTBI primers. In TCRdb, the multiplex PCR reads were re-called with MiXCR into one record per CDR3 protein. The repertoire consists of fewer than 550,000 distinct CDR3 sequences, with less than 20% occurring once and the leading ten covering roughly 15%. The sequenced sample was blood. The receptor set was obtained from a woman aged 18-29 years with Graves' hyperthyroidism.

This rearrangement joins TRBV6-2 or TRBV6-3 to TRBJ2-2; 9 bases line up with TRBD1. The ends lost 5 bases at V and 15 bases at J; junction bases unmatched: 13. This CDR3 is 14 amino acids long. Per the germline V gene, CDR1 is MNHEY and CDR2 is SVGEGT. The CDR3 nucleotides are TGTGCCAGCAGTCGCGACAGGGGGTATGGGGGGTTGTTTTTT. This codes for CASSRDRGYGGLFF.

This clonotype was found a few times. The rearrangement links TRBV4-2 to TRBJ2-5; 8 nucleotides match TRBD2. Germline lookup yields CDR1 LGHNA and CDR2 YNFKEQ. Trimming removed 0 bases from V and 1 base from J; junction bases left unmatched: 13. This CDR3 region has 19 residues. CDR3 in amino acids: CASSQDPGIGRGVQETQYF. CDR3 coding DNA: TGTGCCAGCAGCCAAGATCCGGGGATTGGGCGGGGGGTCCAAGAGACCCAGTACTTC.

In its sample, this clonotype was seen a few times. The chain recombines TRBV4-3 with TRBJ2-7; D possibly corresponds to TRBD1 (6 bases). The germline V gene encodes CDR1 LGHNA and CDR2 YSLEER. V lost 0 bases, J lost 6 bases, and 12 bases lay in between. The CDR3 totals 14 residues. The CDR3 loop reads CASSQDWQGIEQYF. CDR3 DNA: TGCGCCAGCAGCCAAGATTGGCAGGGGATCGAGCAGTACTTC.

This chain joins TRBV20-1 and TRBJ2-1; the match to TRBD2 covers 12 bases. Unmatched junction bases numbered 10, after V lost 5 bases and J lost 5 bases. CDR3 length equals 16 residues. Germline loops: CDR1 DFQATT, CDR2 SNEGSKA (reference sequence). CDR3 sequence (DNA): TGCAGTGCTTCTCGACTAGCGGGGGCCCTCAACAATGAGCAGTTCTTC. Its protein product is CSASRLAGALNNEQFF.

Only a few counts were recorded for this clonotype. This chain connects TRBV9 to TRBJ1-2, with no clear D. Trimming removed 0 bases from V and 0 bases from J, with 18 bases in between. Per germline, CDR1 SGDLS and CDR2 YYNGEE. The CDR3 sequence is 18 residues long. The CDR3 nucleotides are TGTGCCAGCAGCGTAGTGGCAGGACCCATCTTGGCTAACTATGGCTACACCTTC. It translates to CASSVVAGPILANYGYTF.

At least ten counts were recorded for this clonotype. This sequence joins TRBV2 and TRBJ1-1; the D gene is possibly TRBD1 (5 bases). The germline V gene has CDR1 SNHLY and CDR2 FYNNEI. CDR3 size: 16 residues. Deletions cut 8 bases from V and 4 bases from J, with 23 bases between. CDR3 protein: CASHLTGTTVGTEAFF. CDR3 sequence (DNA): TGTGCCAGCCACCTAACCGGGACGACGGTGGGCACTGAAGCTTTCTTT.

V is TRBV19 and J is TRBJ1-3, with a possible D match to TRBD1 (5 bases). The CDR3 spans 15 residues. V was trimmed by 8 bases and J by 0 bases, leaving 14 bases between them. Looked up from germline, CDR1 is LNHDA and CDR2 is SQIVND (reference sequence). In DNA, the CDR3 is TGTGCCAGTTTTCCGCCGGGGGACTCTGGAAACACCATATATTTT. Protein product: CASFPPGDSGNTIYF.